The rows below give T cell receptor beta chains drawn from one sample of a study of T-cell memory formation after mild COVID-19. A single record per CDR3 protein comes from TCRdb applying MiXCR to the 5' RACE reads. This sample carries nearly 350,000 distinct CDR3 sequences, approximately 13% of them seen once, and the ten largest clones take 20% to 25%. The sample taken for sequencing was PBMCs or a T cell subset sorted from them (not recorded which). These receptors all stem from a man between 18 and 29 years old who had mild COVID-19 (a few samples of this study predate the infection). Cell type and time point are not known. Each CDR3 is given with its conserved first and last residue. The D gene is left open where the match is weak. The size of a clone is reported for some rows only, either as once, few or many, or as a class for expanded clones.

clone_size j_call v_call d_call cdr3_aa cdr3_nt
few TRBJ2-2 TRBV11-2 TRBD2 CASSLGLAGRGLFF TGTGCCAGCAGCTTAGGACTAGCGGGCCGGGGGCTGTTTTTT
- TRBJ2-1 TRBV20-1 TRBD1 CSAGDSVNEQFF TGCAGTGCTGGGGACAGTGTGAATGAGCAGTTCTTC
- TRBJ2-7 TRBV25-1 - CASSEDGSYEQYF TGTGCCAGCAGTGAAGACGGCTCCTACGAGCAGTACTTC
many TRBJ2-3 TRBV5-1 - CASSLGGAQDTQYF TGCGCCAGCAGCTTAGGGGGGGCCCAAGATACGCAGTATTTT
- TRBJ1-2 TRBV20-1 - CSASPPRMGYGYTF TGCAGTGCCAGCCCCCCGAGGATGGGCTATGGCTACACCTTC
few TRBJ2-1 TRBV10-3 - CATRVSQAFGDEQFF TGTGCCACCCGGGTCTCTCAGGCCTTCGGGGATGAGCAGTTCTTC
- TRBJ1-1 TRBV4-3 - CASSQEVWGTEAFF TGCGCCAGCAGCCAAGAGGTTTGGGGGACTGAAGCTTTCTTT
few TRBJ1-4 TRBV5-8 - CASSSRRGLREKLFF TGTGCCAGCAGCTCCCGACGGGGTCTACGTGAAAAACTGTTTTTT
- TRBJ1-5 TRBV6-6 - CASSYSDQPQHF TGTGCCAGCAGTTACTCAGACCAGCCCCAGCATTTT
many TRBJ1-2 TRBV20-1 TRBD1 CSATDRGYGYTF TGCAGTGCCACGGACAGGGGCTATGGCTACACCTTC
- TRBJ2-7 TRBV7-6 - CASSLGVRGDEQYF TGTGCCAGCAGCTTAGGGGTCAGGGGAGACGAGCAGTACTTC
- TRBJ2-3 TRBV7-2 - CASSLFGGKSDTQYF TGTGCCAGCAGCTTATTTGGGGGGAAATCAGATACGCAGTATTTT
- TRBJ1-5 TRBV4-1 TRBD1 CASSLTQGAGQPQHF TGCGCCAGCAGCCTAACCCAGGGGGCTGGGCAGCCCCAGCATTTT
- TRBJ1-3 TRBV15 - CATSRAGGTNTIYF TGTGCCACCAGCAGAGCCGGGGGGACAAACACCATATATTTT
few TRBJ2-4 TRBV7-2 - CASSPARTALAKNIQYF TGTGCCAGCAGCCCCGCCCGGACAGCTCTAGCCAAAAACATTCAGTACTTC
few TRBJ2-5 TRBV5-1 - CASSLLSAQETQYF TGCGCCAGCAGCTTGCTGAGCGCCCAAGAGACCCAGTACTTC
- TRBJ2-3 TRBV5-1 TRBD2 CASRRWTSGSTDTQYF TGCGCCAGCAGACGTTGGACTAGCGGCAGCACAGATACGCAGTATTTT
- TRBJ2-1 TRBV19 - CASSYGQTANEQFF TGTGCCAGTAGTTACGGACAGACGGCGAATGAGCAGTTCTTC
few TRBJ2-1 TRBV5-1 - CASSSYVAGAKNEQFF TGCGCCAGCAGCTCCTACGTTGCGGGGGCGAAAAATGAGCAGTTCTTC
many TRBJ1-3 TRBV29-1 - CSASEGLGNTIYF TGCAGCGCTTCTGAGGGGCTTGGAAACACCATATATTTT
many TRBJ2-3 TRBV7-2 - CASSSRAGTDTQYF TGTGCCAGCAGCTCCAGGGCAGGCACAGATACGCAGTATTTT
- TRBJ2-5 TRBV20-1 TRBD2 CSANVTSGFQETQYF TGCAGTGCCAACGTGACTAGCGGATTCCAAGAGACCCAGTACTTC
few TRBJ1-1 TRBV15 TRBD1 CATSSPDRGNTEAFF TGTGCCACCAGCAGTCCGGACAGGGGAAACACTGAAGCTTTCTTT
- TRBJ2-1 TRBV12-3/TRBV12-4 - CASRANLDSWPIF TGTGCCAGCAGGGCTAACCTAGACAGTTGGCCCATTTTC
few TRBJ2-3 TRBV7-3 TRBD2 CASSSSASGGMDTQYF TGTGCCAGCAGCTCAAGCGCTAGCGGGGGGATGGATACGCAGTATTTT
few TRBJ2-4 TRBV7-2 TRBD2 CASSLQTPPSGAKNIQYF TGTGCCAGCAGCCTACAAACACCCCCGAGCGGGGCAAAAAACATTCAGTACTTC
- TRBJ2-7 TRBV5-5 - CASGFRQGYEQYF TGTGCCAGCGGCTTCAGGCAGGGTTACGAGCAGTACTTC
many TRBJ2-6 TRBV12-3/TRBV12-4 TRBD1 CASRLRDSISGANVLTF TGTGCCAGCAGGCTCCGGGACAGCATCTCTGGGGCCAACGTCCTGACTTTC
- TRBJ2-3 TRBV5-1 TRBD2 CASSLEQRGGTDTQYF TGCGCCAGCAGCTTGGAACAGCGGGGTGGGACAGATACGCAGTATTTT
- TRBJ1-3 TRBV10-3 - CAISLGSNSGNTIYF TGTGCCATCAGTCTAGGGTCGAACTCTGGAAACACCATATATTTT
few TRBJ1-2 TRBV6-5 - CASSYQRGQANYGYTF TGTGCCAGCAGTTACCAGAGGGGACAAGCTAACTATGGCTACACCTTC
few TRBJ1-2 TRBV5-5 TRBD1 CASSFRQGPRGGYTF TGTGCCAGCAGCTTTCGACAGGGCCCTCGTGGTGGCTACACCTTC
- TRBJ1-1 TRBV6-1 - CASSEFVTVEAFF TGTGCCAGCAGTGAATTTGTAACGGTTGAAGCTTTCTTT
- TRBJ1-3 TRBV20-1 - CSARGTHTIYF TGCAGTGCTAGGGGAACGCACACCATATATTTT
- TRBJ2-3 TRBV5-1 - CASSLVPGDTDTQYF TGCGCCAGCAGCTTGGTTCCGGGGGACACAGATACGCAGTATTTT
- TRBJ2-1 TRBV29-1 - CSVERSSYNEQFF TGCAGCGTTGAAAGGAGCTCCTACAATGAGCAGTTCTTC
- TRBJ2-6 TRBV27 - CASSAGWTGANVLTF TGTGCCAGCAGTGCAGGCTGGACTGGGGCCAACGTCCTGACTTTC
few TRBJ1-1 TRBV4-1 TRBD1 CASSQDGTENTEAFF TGCGCCAGCAGCCAAGACGGGACAGAGAACACTGAAGCTTTCTTT
- TRBJ1-4 TRBV5-6 - CASSAPGKGNGLFF TGTGCCAGCAGCGCGCCCGGAAAGGGTAATGGACTGTTTTTT
many TRBJ2-1 TRBV5-1 TRBD2 CASSGRTSEGNEQFF TGCGCCAGCAGCGGAAGGACTAGCGAGGGGAATGAGCAGTTCTTC
few TRBJ2-5 TRBV7-9 TRBD1 CASTFRGGQIEETQYF TGTGCCAGCACCTTTAGAGGGGGACAGATAGAAGAGACCCAGTACTTC
few TRBJ1-4 TRBV5-1 - CASSSQGQGEKLFF TGCGCCAGCAGCTCTCAGGGGCAGGGTGAAAAACTGTTTTTT
few TRBJ2-5 TRBV25-1 TRBD2 CASSEGTSGRLQETQYF TGTGCCAGCAGTGAGGGGACTAGCGGAAGACTCCAAGAGACCCAGTACTTC